This note documents a single TCR beta chain sequence. The source of the sample is a study of monozygotic twins with cystic fibrosis. Sequencing was performed with immunoSEQ multiplex PCR; in TCRdb, only in-frame clones are kept and a portion is missing. Found here are about 35,000 clones, approximately 67% of them singletons; the top ten hold less than 0.8%. The CDR3 totals 13 residues. CDR1 and CDR2 from the germline V gene are SGHRS and YFSETQ. Trimming left V 0 bases short and J 4 bases short, with 8 bases between. Sequencing used blood. The clonotype comes from a girl between 5 and 17 years old with cystic fibrosis. This chain uses TRBV5-1 with TRBJ2-7; no firm D call. The CDR3: CASSLDLSYEQYV. The CDR3 DNA is TGCGCCAGCAGCTTGGACCTATCTTACGAGCAGTACGTC.